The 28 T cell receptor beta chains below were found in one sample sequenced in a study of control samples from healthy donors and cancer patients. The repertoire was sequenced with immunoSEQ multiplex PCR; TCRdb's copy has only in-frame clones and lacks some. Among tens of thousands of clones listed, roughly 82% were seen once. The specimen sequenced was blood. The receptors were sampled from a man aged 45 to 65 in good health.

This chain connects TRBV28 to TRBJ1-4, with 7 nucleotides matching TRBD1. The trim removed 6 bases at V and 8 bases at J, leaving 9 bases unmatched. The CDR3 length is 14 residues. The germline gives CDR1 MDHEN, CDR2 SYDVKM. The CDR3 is CASSSTGVGEKLFF. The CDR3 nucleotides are TGTGCCAGCAGCTCTACAGGGGTGGGCGAAAAACTGTTTTTT.

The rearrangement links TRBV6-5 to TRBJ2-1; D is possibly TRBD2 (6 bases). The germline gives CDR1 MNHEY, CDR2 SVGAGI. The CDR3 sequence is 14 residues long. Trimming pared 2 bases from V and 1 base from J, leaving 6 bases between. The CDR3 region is CASSYGRSYNEQFF. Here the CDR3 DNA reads TGTGCCAGCAGTTACGGGAGGTCCTACAATGAGCAGTTCTTC.

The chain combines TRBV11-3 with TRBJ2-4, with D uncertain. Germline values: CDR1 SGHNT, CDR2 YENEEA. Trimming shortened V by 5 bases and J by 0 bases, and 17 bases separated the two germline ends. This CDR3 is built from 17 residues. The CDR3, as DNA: TGTGCCAGCAGCCCTGGGTTCTCCTTTGGAGCCAAAAACATTCAGTACTTC. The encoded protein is CASSPGFSFGAKNIQYF.

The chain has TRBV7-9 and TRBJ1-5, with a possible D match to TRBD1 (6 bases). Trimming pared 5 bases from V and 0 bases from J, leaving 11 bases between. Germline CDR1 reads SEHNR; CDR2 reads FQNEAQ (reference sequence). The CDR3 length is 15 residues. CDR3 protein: CASSEGGLSNQPQHF. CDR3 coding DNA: TGTGCCAGCAGCGAAGGGGGGCTTAGCAATCAGCCCCAGCATTTT.

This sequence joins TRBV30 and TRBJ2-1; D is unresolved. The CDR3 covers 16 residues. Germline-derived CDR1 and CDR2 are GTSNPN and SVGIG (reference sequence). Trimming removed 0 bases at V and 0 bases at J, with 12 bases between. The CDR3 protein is CAWSVNGPSSYNEQFF. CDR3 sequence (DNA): TGTGCCTGGAGTGTAAACGGTCCGAGCTCCTACAATGAGCAGTTCTTC.

The DNA for the CDR3 is TGCGCCAGCAGCTTGGGGCGGCGGGGGGTAATCGAGCAGTACTTC. Amino acids: CASSLGRRGVIEQYF. The chain couples TRBV5-1 to TRBJ2-7; 8 nucleotides match TRBD2. Germline trimming cut 0 bases from V and 6 bases from J; bases unmatched to any gene: 8. This CDR3 has 15 residues. CDR1 is SGHRS and CDR2 is YFSETQ in the germline V gene. The variable domain in full, with the rest retrieved from reference TRBV5-1 and TRBJ2-7, is KAGVTQTPRYLIKTRGQQVTLSCSPISGHRSVSWYQQTPGQGLQFLFEYFSETQRNKGNFPGRFSGRQFSNSRSEMNVSTLELGDSALYLCASSLGRRGVIEQYFGPGTRLTVT.

DNA for the CDR3: TGTGCCAGCAGTCGGTTACAGGGGGAGTGGAACGAGCAGTACTTC. Translation: CASSRLQGEWNEQYF. The chain is built from TRBV6-5 and TRBJ2-7; 8 nucleotides agree with TRBD1. The V gene's germline CDR1 is MNHEY and CDR2 SVGAGI. The CDR3 is made up of 15 amino acids. The V segment lost 5 bases and the J segment 5 bases; nucleotides outside the gene matches: 11.

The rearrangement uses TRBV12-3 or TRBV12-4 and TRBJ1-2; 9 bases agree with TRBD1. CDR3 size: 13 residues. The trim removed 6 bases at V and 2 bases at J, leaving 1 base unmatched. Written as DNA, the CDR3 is TGTGCCAGCAGAACAGGGGGCAACTATGGCTACACCTTC. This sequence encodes CASRTGGNYGYTF.

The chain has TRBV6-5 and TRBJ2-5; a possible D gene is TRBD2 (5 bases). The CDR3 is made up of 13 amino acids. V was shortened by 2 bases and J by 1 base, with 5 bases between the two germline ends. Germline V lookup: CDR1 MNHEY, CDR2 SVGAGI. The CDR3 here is CASSYTSQETQYF. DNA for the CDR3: TGTGCCAGCAGTTACACTAGCCAAGAGACCCAGTACTTC.

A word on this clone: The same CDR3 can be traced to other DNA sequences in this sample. CDR3 region: CASSLAFTDTQYF. The CDR3 DNA reads TGTGCCAGCAGCTTAGCGTTCACAGATACGCAGTATTTT. J is TRBJ2-3 and V is TRBV7-2; no firm D call. V was clipped by 0 bases and J by 2 bases, with 3 bases between them. The germline gives CDR1 SGHTA, CDR2 FQGNSA. This CDR3 spans 13 amino acids.

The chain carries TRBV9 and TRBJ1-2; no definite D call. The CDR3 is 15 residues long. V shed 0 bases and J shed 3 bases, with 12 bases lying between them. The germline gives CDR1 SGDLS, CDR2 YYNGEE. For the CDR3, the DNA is TGTGCCAGCAGCGTAGACGTGGTATCGGACTATGGCTACACCTTC. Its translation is CASSVDVVSDYGYTF.

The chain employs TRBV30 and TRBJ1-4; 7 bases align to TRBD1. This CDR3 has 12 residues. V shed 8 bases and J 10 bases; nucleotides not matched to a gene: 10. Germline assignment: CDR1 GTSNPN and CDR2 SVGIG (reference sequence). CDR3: CAGRQGEGKLFF. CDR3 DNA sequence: TGTGCCGGAAGACAGGGTGAGGGAAAACTGTTTTTT.

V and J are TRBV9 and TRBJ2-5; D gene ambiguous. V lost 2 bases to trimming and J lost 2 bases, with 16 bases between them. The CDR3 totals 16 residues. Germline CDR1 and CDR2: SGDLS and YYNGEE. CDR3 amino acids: CASSVGINGKQETQYF. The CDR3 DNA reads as TGTGCCAGCAGCGTGGGCATTAATGGTAAACAAGAGACCCAGTACTTC. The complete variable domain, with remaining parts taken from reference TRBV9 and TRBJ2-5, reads DSGVTQTPKHLITATGQRVTLRCSPRSGDLSVYWYQQSLDQGLQFLIQYYNGEERAKGNILERFSAQQFPDLHSELNLSSLELGDSALYFCASSVGINGKQETQYFGPGTRLLVL.

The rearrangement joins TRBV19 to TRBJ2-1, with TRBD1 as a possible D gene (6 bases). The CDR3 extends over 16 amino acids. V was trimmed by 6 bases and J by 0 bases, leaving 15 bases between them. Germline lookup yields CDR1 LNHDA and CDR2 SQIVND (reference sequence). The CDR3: CASRIPQGSSYNEQFF. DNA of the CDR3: TGTGCCAGTAGAATACCGCAGGGGAGCTCCTACAATGAGCAGTTCTTC.

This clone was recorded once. The DNA for the CDR3 is TGTGCCAGTGGTACAGGTAGCTCTGGAAACACCATATATTTT. It codes for CASGTGSSGNTIYF. The genes are TRBV19 and TRBJ1-3, with D possibly being TRBD1 (5 bases). V was shortened by 8 bases and J by 0 bases, with 11 bases between the two germline ends. The V gene's germline CDR1 is LNHDA and CDR2 SQIVND (reference sequence). The CDR3 is made up of 14 amino acids.

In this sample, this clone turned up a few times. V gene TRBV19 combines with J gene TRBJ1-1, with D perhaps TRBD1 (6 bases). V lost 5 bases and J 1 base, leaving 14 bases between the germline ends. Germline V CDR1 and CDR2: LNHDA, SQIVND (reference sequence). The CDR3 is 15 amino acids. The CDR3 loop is CASSAGQPGNTEAFF. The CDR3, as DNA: TGTGCCAGTAGTGCCGGACAGCCCGGGAACACTGAAGCTTTCTTT. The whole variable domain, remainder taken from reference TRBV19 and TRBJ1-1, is DGGITQSPKYLFRKEGQNVTLSCEQNLNHDAMYWYRQDPGQGLRLIYYSQIVNDFQKGDIAEGYSVSREKKESFPLTVTSAQKNPTAFYLCASSAGQPGNTEAFFGQGTRLTVV.

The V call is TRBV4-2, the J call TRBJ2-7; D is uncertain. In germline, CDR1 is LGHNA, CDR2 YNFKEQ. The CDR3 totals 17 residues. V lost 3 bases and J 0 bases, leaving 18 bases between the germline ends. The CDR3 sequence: CASSHSSTSLSSYEQYF. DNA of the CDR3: TGTGCCAGCAGCCACAGTTCAACCTCTCTGAGCTCCTACGAGCAGTACTTC.

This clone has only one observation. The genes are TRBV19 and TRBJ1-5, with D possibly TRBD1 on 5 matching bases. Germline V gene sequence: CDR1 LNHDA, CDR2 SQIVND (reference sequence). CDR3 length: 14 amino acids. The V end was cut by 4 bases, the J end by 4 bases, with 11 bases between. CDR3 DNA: TGTGCCAGTAGTACATCGGGGACTAATCAGCCCCAGCATTTT. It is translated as CASSTSGTNQPQHF.

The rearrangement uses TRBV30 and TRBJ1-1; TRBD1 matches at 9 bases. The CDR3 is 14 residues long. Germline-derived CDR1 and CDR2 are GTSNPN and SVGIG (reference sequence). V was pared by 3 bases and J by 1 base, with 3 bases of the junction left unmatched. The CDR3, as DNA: TGTGCCTGGAGCTCGGACAGGGGGAACACTGAAGCTTTCTTT. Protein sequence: CAWSSDRGNTEAFF.

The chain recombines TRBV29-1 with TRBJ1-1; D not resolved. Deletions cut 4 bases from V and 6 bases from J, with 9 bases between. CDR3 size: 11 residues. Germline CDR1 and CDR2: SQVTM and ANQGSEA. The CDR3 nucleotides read TGCAGCGTTGCAGTATTGGCTGAAGCTTTCTTT. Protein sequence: CSVAVLAEAFF.

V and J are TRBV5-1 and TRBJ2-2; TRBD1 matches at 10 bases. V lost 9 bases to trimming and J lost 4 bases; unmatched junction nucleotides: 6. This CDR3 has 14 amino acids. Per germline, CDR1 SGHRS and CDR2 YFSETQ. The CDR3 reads CATRDRGSTGELFF. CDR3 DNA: TGCGCCACCAGGGACAGGGGAAGCACCGGGGAGCTGTTTTTT. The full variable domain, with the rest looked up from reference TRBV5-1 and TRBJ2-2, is KAGVTQTPRYLIKTRGQQVTLSCSPISGHRSVSWYQQTPGQGLQFLFEYFSETQRNKGNFPGRFSGRQFSNSRSEMNVSTLELGDSALYLCATRDRGSTGELFFGEGSRLTVL.

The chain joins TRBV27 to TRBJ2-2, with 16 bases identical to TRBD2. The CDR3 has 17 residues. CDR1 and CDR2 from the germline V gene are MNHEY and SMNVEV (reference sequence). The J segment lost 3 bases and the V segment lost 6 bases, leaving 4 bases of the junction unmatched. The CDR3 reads CASRGLAGGSYTGELFF. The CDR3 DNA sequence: TGTGCCAGCAGGGGACTAGCGGGAGGGTCCTACACCGGGGAGCTGTTTTTT.

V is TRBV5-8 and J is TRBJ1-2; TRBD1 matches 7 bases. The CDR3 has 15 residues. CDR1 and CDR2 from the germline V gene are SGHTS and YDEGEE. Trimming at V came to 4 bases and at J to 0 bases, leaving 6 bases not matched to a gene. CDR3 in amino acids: CASSPRQGANYGYTF. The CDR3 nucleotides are TGTGCCAGCAGCCCTCGACAGGGTGCTAACTATGGCTACACCTTC.

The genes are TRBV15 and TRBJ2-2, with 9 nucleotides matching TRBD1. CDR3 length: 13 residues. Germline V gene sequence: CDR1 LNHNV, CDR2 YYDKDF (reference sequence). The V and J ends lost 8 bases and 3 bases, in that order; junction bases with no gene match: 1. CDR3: CATGTGHTGELFF. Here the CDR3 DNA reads TGTGCCACCGGGACAGGGCACACCGGGGAGCTGTTTTTT.

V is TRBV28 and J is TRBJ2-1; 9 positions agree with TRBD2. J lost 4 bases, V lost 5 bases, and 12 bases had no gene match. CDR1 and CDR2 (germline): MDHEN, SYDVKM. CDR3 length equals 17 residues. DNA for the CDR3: TGTGCCAGCAGTCTGAGTTTTGGGCTAGCGGGGTACAATGAGCAGTTCTTC. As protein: CASSLSFGLAGYNEQFF.

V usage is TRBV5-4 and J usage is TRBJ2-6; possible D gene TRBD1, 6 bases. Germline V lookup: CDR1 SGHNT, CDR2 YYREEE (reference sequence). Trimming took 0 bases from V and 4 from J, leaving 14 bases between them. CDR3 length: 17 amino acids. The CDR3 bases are TGTGCCAGCAGCTTGGGGGGTACAGGGAGAGGGGCCAACGTCCTGACTTTC. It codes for CASSLGGTGRGANVLTF.

The CDR3, as DNA: TGTGCCGTCGCGAGCGGGGGCTACGAGCAGTACTTC. Amino acids: CAVASGGYEQYF. The J gene is TRBJ2-7, the V gene TRBV10-3; 8 bases fit TRBD2. The V and J ends lost 11 bases and 3 bases, in that order; junction bases with no gene match: 6. This CDR3 has 12 amino acids. CDR1 is ENHRY and CDR2 is SYGVKD in the germline V gene.

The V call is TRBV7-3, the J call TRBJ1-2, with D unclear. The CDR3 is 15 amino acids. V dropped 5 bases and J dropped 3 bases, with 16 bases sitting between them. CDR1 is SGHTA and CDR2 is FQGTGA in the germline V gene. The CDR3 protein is CASSLAGEVDYGYTF. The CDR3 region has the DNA TGTGCCAGCAGCCTTGCCGGGGAAGTGGACTATGGCTACACCTTC.